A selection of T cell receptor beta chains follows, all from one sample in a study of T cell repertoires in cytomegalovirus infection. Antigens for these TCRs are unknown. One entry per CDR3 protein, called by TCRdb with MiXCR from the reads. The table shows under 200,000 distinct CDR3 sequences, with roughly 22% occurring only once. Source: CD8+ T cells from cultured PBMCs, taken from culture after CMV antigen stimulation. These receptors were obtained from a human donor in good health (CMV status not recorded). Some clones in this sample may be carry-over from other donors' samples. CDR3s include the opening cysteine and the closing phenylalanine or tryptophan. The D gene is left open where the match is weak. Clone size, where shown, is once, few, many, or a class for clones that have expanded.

CDR3aa: CASSYTGADQYF
CDR3nt: TGTGCCAGCAGTTACACAGGGGCGGATCAGTACTTC
j_gene: TRBJ2-7
abundance: few
v_gene: TRBV6-5
d_gene: TRBD1

CDR3aa: CASSLGGSPPNEKLFF
CDR3nt: TGTGCCAGCAGTTTGGGTGGCTCTCCACCTAATGAAAAACTGTTTTTT
j_gene: TRBJ1-4
abundance: few
v_gene: TRBV12-3/TRBV12-4
d_gene: .

CDR3aa: CASSSTLSPNEKLFF
CDR3nt: TGTGCCAGCAGTTCTACCCTTTCTCCTAATGAAAAACTGTTTTTT
j_gene: TRBJ1-4
abundance: few
v_gene: TRBV12-3/TRBV12-4
d_gene: .

CDR3aa: CASSYGNPGTQYF
CDR3nt: TGTGCCAGCAGTTACGGCAACCCGGGGACCCAGTACTTC
j_gene: TRBJ2-5
abundance: few
v_gene: TRBV6-6
d_gene: .

CDR3aa: CASSPPGLAYEQYF
CDR3nt: TGTGCCAGCAGCCCGCCGGGACTAGCCTACGAGCAGTACTTC
j_gene: TRBJ2-7
abundance: few
v_gene: TRBV7-2
d_gene: TRBD2

CDR3aa: CASSYETGGREKLFF
CDR3nt: TGTGCCAGCAGTTATGAGACAGGGGGCCGGGAAAAACTGTTTTTT
j_gene: TRBJ1-4
abundance: .
v_gene: TRBV7-2
d_gene: TRBD1

CDR3aa: CASSTGTGGLYEQYF
CDR3nt: TGTGCCAGCAGTACCGGGACAGGGGGCCTCTACGAGCAGTACTTC
j_gene: TRBJ2-7
abundance: few
v_gene: TRBV6-2/TRBV6-3
d_gene: TRBD1

CDR3aa: CASSLFRVSYEQYF
CDR3nt: TGTGCCAGCAGTTTATTTAGGGTCTCCTACGAGCAGTACTTC
j_gene: TRBJ2-7
abundance: few
v_gene: TRBV27
d_gene: .

CDR3aa: CASSCRDSHYSNQPQHF
CDR3nt: TGTGCCAGCAGTTGCCGGGACAGTCATTATAGCAATCAGCCCCAGCATTTT
j_gene: TRBJ1-5
abundance: many
v_gene: TRBV28
d_gene: TRBD1

CDR3aa: CASRFYGGKSTDTQYF
CDR3nt: TGTGCCAGCAGGTTCTATGGGGGAAAAAGCACAGATACGCAGTATTTT
j_gene: TRBJ2-3
abundance: .
v_gene: TRBV6-6
d_gene: .

CDR3aa: CASSLPGSNTEAFF
CDR3nt: TGTGCCAGCAGCTTACCAGGATCGAACACTGAAGCTTTCTTT
j_gene: TRBJ1-1
abundance: few
v_gene: TRBV7-2
d_gene: .

CDR3aa: CASSYPGGVNTDTQYF
CDR3nt: TGTGCCAGCAGCTACCCCGGCGGGGTGAACACAGATACGCAGTATTTT
j_gene: TRBJ2-3
abundance: few
v_gene: TRBV7-8
d_gene: .

CDR3aa: CASSLGTGLGTDTQYF
CDR3nt: TGTGCCAGCAGCTTAGGGACAGGGTTGGGCACAGATACGCAGTATTTT
j_gene: TRBJ2-3
abundance: many
v_gene: TRBV7-2
d_gene: TRBD1

CDR3aa: CASSLSGTAPIAGGPVETQYF
CDR3nt: TGTGCCAGCAGTTTATCCGGGACAGCACCTATAGCGGGGGGGCCGGTAGAGACCCAGTACTTC
j_gene: TRBJ2-5
abundance: .
v_gene: TRBV28
d_gene: TRBD2

CDR3aa: CASSQEGGIEKLFF
CDR3nt: TGCGCCAGCAGCCAAGAAGGGGGGATAGAAAAACTGTTTTTT
j_gene: TRBJ1-4
abundance: few
v_gene: TRBV4-3
d_gene: .

CDR3aa: CASSLAAGGGETQYF
CDR3nt: TGTGCCAGCAGCCTCGCGGCGGGGGGAGGAGAGACCCAGTACTTC
j_gene: TRBJ2-5
abundance: .
v_gene: TRBV7-8
d_gene: TRBD2

CDR3aa: CASSRPGAVEKLFF
CDR3nt: TGTGCCAGCAGTCGCCCGGGGGCAGTAGAAAAACTGTTTTTT
j_gene: TRBJ1-4
abundance: .
v_gene: TRBV12-3/TRBV12-4
d_gene: .

CDR3aa: CASSYLAGGKANYGYTF
CDR3nt: TGTGCCAGCAGTTACCTAGCCGGAGGGAAAGCTAACTATGGCTACACCTTC
j_gene: TRBJ1-2
abundance: few
v_gene: TRBV6-5
d_gene: .